Listed below are T cell receptor beta chains from one sample, sequenced in a study of cytomegalovirus exposure and HLA in healthy donors. Produced via immunoSEQ multiplex PCR; TCRdb's table is partial and in-frame only. The sample holds about 180,000 clones, 60% to 85% seen once. The sequencing sample was made of PBMCs. Receptors originate from a male donor in good health and CMV-seronegative. Both conserved end residues are part of each CDR3. Each record gives: clone size, D gene, V gene, J gene, CDR3 DNA, CDR3 protein. D genes are given only for firm matches. Not every row has a clone size; where given, it reads once, few, many or a size class.

abundance: .; d_gene: .; v_gene: TRBV5-1; j_gene: TRBJ1-1; CDR3nt: TGCGCCAGCAGCTTGCGACAGGTCCTGAACACTGAAGCTTTCTTT; CDR3aa: CASSLRQVLNTEAFF
abundance: .; d_gene: TRBD2; v_gene: TRBV29-1; j_gene: TRBJ2-1; CDR3nt: TGCAGCGCCAAACTAGCGGGAGGTTACAATGAGCAGTTCTTC; CDR3aa: CSAKLAGGYNEQFF
abundance: .; d_gene: .; v_gene: TRBV28; j_gene: TRBJ1-5; CDR3nt: TGTGCCAGCAGTTTATATGGGGTACGGGGGAAGGGCAATCAGCCCCAGCATTTT; CDR3aa: CASSLYGVRGKGNQPQHF
abundance: .; d_gene: TRBD1; v_gene: TRBV5-1; j_gene: TRBJ2-2; CDR3nt: TGCGCCAGCAGCTTCCAGGGGGTGGCGGTTGACACCGGGGAGCTGTTTTTT; CDR3aa: CASSFQGVAVDTGELFF
abundance: few; d_gene: .; v_gene: TRBV2; j_gene: TRBJ1-1; CDR3nt: TGTGCCAGCAGCCTAAATACCATGAACACTGAAGCTTTCTTT; CDR3aa: CASSLNTMNTEAFF
abundance: .; d_gene: TRBD1; v_gene: TRBV7-2; j_gene: TRBJ1-3; CDR3nt: TGTGCCAGCAGCTTAAACAGGGGATCTGGAAACACCATATATTTT; CDR3aa: CASSLNRGSGNTIYF
abundance: .; d_gene: TRBD2; v_gene: TRBV6-5; j_gene: TRBJ2-1; CDR3nt: TGTGCCAGCAGTTACCCCAGCGGGAGCTTTGGCAATGAGCAGTTCTTC; CDR3aa: CASSYPSGSFGNEQFF
abundance: once; d_gene: .; v_gene: TRBV28; j_gene: TRBJ2-3; CDR3nt: TGTGCCAGCCCCTTGACAGATACGCAGTATTTT; CDR3aa: CASPLTDTQYF
abundance: .; d_gene: .; v_gene: TRBV6-5; j_gene: TRBJ1-1; CDR3nt: TGTGCCAGCAGTTACTCCGCAGGCCGGAACACTGAAGCTTTCTTT; CDR3aa: CASSYSAGRNTEAFF
abundance: .; d_gene: .; v_gene: TRBV7-9; j_gene: TRBJ1-4; CDR3nt: TGTGCCAGCACCCGCGGTCCCGAGGCTGAAAAACTGTTTTTT; CDR3aa: CASTRGPEAEKLFF
abundance: .; d_gene: .; v_gene: TRBV27; j_gene: TRBJ1-1; CDR3nt: TGTGCCAGCAGTCCCGACATCTATCAGAACACTGAGGCTTTCTTT; CDR3aa: CASSPDIYQNTEAFF
abundance: .; d_gene: TRBD1; v_gene: TRBV5-8; j_gene: TRBJ1-5; CDR3nt: TGTGCCAGCAGCGAGGGACAGGGGGGCAATCAGCCCCAGCATTTT; CDR3aa: CASSEGQGGNQPQHF
abundance: .; d_gene: TRBD2; v_gene: TRBV27; j_gene: TRBJ2-1; CDR3nt: TGTGCCAGCAGGACCGGGACTAGCGGGGTGGAGCAGTTCTTC; CDR3aa: CASRTGTSGVEQFF
abundance: once; d_gene: .; v_gene: TRBV27; j_gene: TRBJ1-5; CDR3nt: TGTGCCAGCAGTTTCGGACAGAGCGAGTGGCCCCAGCATTTT; CDR3aa: CASSFGQSEWPQHF
abundance: .; d_gene: .; v_gene: TRBV25-1; j_gene: TRBJ2-6; CDR3nt: TGTGCCAGCAGCCGGGGTTCTGGGGCCAACGTCCTGACTTTC; CDR3aa: CASSRGSGANVLTF
abundance: .; d_gene: TRBD2; v_gene: TRBV6-5; j_gene: TRBJ2-1; CDR3nt: TGTGCCAGCAGTTACTCAGCGGGAGGTCCGAGTGAGCAGTTCTTC; CDR3aa: CASSYSAGGPSEQFF
abundance: once; d_gene: TRBD1; v_gene: TRBV4-1; j_gene: TRBJ2-3; CDR3nt: TGCGCCAGCAGCCAAGGGGGACAGAGCACAGATACGCAGTATTTT; CDR3aa: CASSQGGQSTDTQYF
abundance: .; d_gene: .; v_gene: TRBV4-1; j_gene: TRBJ1-5; CDR3nt: TGCGCCAGCAGCCCCCGGATGTCACAACCCAACCGCGGGCAGCCCCAGCATTTT; CDR3aa: CASSPRMSQPNRGQPQHF
abundance: .; d_gene: TRBD1; v_gene: TRBV5-1; j_gene: TRBJ2-5; CDR3nt: TGCGCCAGCAGCTCCCTTGACAGGGAACTCCAAGAGACCCAGTACTTC; CDR3aa: CASSSLDRELQETQYF
abundance: .; d_gene: .; v_gene: TRBV6-5; j_gene: TRBJ1-1; CDR3nt: TGTGCCAGCAGTTACGGGGGCGCCTTCCCTGAAGCTTTCTTT; CDR3aa: CASSYGGAFPEAFF
abundance: .; d_gene: .; v_gene: TRBV6-5; j_gene: TRBJ2-4; CDR3nt: TGTGCCAGCAGTTACTCGGCGGGAGCCAAAAACATTCAGTACTTC; CDR3aa: CASSYSAGAKNIQYF
abundance: .; d_gene: .; v_gene: TRBV9; j_gene: TRBJ1-4; CDR3nt: TGTGCCAGCAGCCCCTCAACTAATGAAAAACTGTTTTTT; CDR3aa: CASSPSTNEKLFF
abundance: .; d_gene: .; v_gene: TRBV2; j_gene: TRBJ2-7; CDR3nt: TGTGCCAGCAGTGACGACTCTTCCGCCTACGAGCAGTACTTC; CDR3aa: CASSDDSSAYEQYF
abundance: .; d_gene: .; v_gene: TRBV4-2; j_gene: TRBJ1-5; CDR3nt: TGTGCCAGCAGCGTGGAAGGGGGGGCTCAACAGCCCCAGCATTTT; CDR3aa: CASSVEGGAQQPQHF
abundance: few; d_gene: TRBD2; v_gene: TRBV11-2; j_gene: TRBJ2-1; CDR3nt: TGTGCCAGCAGCTTAGATTGGACTAGCGGGGATGAGCAGTTCTTC; CDR3aa: CASSLDWTSGDEQFF
abundance: .; d_gene: TRBD2; v_gene: TRBV30; j_gene: TRBJ2-1; CDR3nt: TGTGCCTGGGGGAGTTCGGGGCTAGCGGGGGATGAGCAGTTCTTC; CDR3aa: CAWGSSGLAGDEQFF
abundance: .; d_gene: TRBD2; v_gene: TRBV6-1; j_gene: TRBJ2-1; CDR3nt: TGTGCCAGCATGCCGGGAGGGTACAATGAGCAGTTCTTC; CDR3aa: CASMPGGYNEQFF
abundance: .; d_gene: .; v_gene: TRBV6-1; j_gene: TRBJ1-5; CDR3nt: TGTGCCAGCAGTGATGGCAGGGGTTGGGTTCAGCCCCAGCATTTT; CDR3aa: CASSDGRGWVQPQHF
abundance: .; d_gene: .; v_gene: TRBV6-6; j_gene: TRBJ2-3; CDR3nt: TGTGCCAGCAGCCGGGAAGCTCGAACAGATACGCAGTATTTT; CDR3aa: CASSREARTDTQYF